This T cell receptor (beta chain) came from a study of CD8+CD57+ T cells in acquired aplastic anemia. For the study at large: DNA per sorted CD4+ or CD8+ sample ranged roughly 0.19 to 30 ug, averaging roughly 3.2 ug.

In regard to this clonotype: No DNA is shown, since the ends of the CDR3 on it are uncertain; the CDR3 is the one TCRdb lists.

CDR1 is SGDLS, CDR2 YYNGEE, per germline. The CDR3 contains 24 residues when both ends are counted. For CDR3 and TCR beta VDJ profiling, genomic DNA was the template used. TCRdb recomputed calls from the reads with MiXCR, one row per CDR3 protein. Of 400,000 to 450,000 distinct CDR3 sequences listed, 65% to 75% were seen once; the top ten hold approximately 3.9%. The sequence came from a human donor in good health, serving as a control. The sample consisted of sorted CD4+, CD8+, or CD8+CD57+ T cells (not recorded which) from PBMCs. The V and J genes are TRBV9 and TRBJ1-1. This CDR3 is CASGVPEDGSSYICSAFKNTEAFF.